This TCR beta chain was identified during a study of T cell changes during pregnancy in multiple sclerosis. CDR3 length: 15 residues. V dropped 5 bases and J dropped 4; count of bases not matched to a gene: 6. Germline V lookup: CDR1 LNHDA, CDR2 SQIVND (reference sequence). The protocol was immunoSEQ multiplex PCR, while the TCRdb copy is restricted to in-frame clones and leaves out a portion. The profile shows tens of thousands of clones, approximately 90% of them singletons. The V gene is TRBV19, the J gene TRBJ1-1; 11 nucleotides match TRBD1. Sample: CD4+ T cells from peripheral blood mononuclear cells, taken in the first trimester of pregnancy. The source of this sequence is a female donor with multiple sclerosis, enrolled in a pregnancy study. The CDR3 sequence is CASSLGQGAGTEAFF. The DNA for the CDR3 is TGTGCCAGTAGTCTCGGACAGGGGGCAGGCACTGAAGCTTTCTTT.